These T cell receptor beta chains were read from a single sample in a study of cytomegalovirus exposure and HLA in healthy donors. The data were produced by immunoSEQ multiplex PCR, yet TCRdb's version contains in-frame clones alone and is incomplete. The sample consists of approximately 140,000 clones, 79% of them appearing once. The sequencing input was PBMCs. All receptors come from a man aged 50-60 years in good health and CMV-seropositive. The CDR3 runs from the conserved cysteine through the conserved F or W. A D gene is named only where the DNA matches it firmly. For some rows the clone size is stated as once, few or many, or as a class when expanded; others skip it.

TRBV6-5	TRBD2	few	TRBJ2-7	CATSRGSTNEQYF	TGTGCCACCTCGCGGGGGAGCACGAACGAGCAGTACTTC
TRBV6-6	.	.	TRBJ1-5	CASSWRVSNQPQHF	TGTGCCAGCAGTTGGCGGGTTAGCAATCAGCCCCAGCATTTT
TRBV7-6	.	once	TRBJ2-3	CASSLVGVTDTQYF	TGTGCCAGCAGCTTAGTAGGGGTCACAGATACGCAGTATTTT
TRBV5-6	.	.	TRBJ2-3	CASSLKGADTQYF	TGTGCCAGCAGCTTGAAGGGGGCAGATACGCAGTATTTT
TRBV5-1	.	.	TRBJ1-5	CASSLAGFGNQPQHF	TGCGCCAGCAGCTTGGCAGGGTTTGGCAATCAGCCCCAGCATTTT
TRBV6-5	.	medium-sized	TRBJ1-3	CASKRQSSGNTIYF	TGTGCCAGCAAGAGACAGAGCTCTGGAAACACCATATATTTT
TRBV28	.	once	TRBJ2-7	CASSLPQGYEQYF	TGTGCCAGCAGTTTACCGCAGGGGTACGAGCAGTACTTC
TRBV7-2	.	once	TRBJ2-5	CASSLAGRETQYF	TGTGCCAGCAGCTTAGCAGGGAGGGAGACCCAGTACTTC
TRBV27	.	.	TRBJ2-3	CASSRTDRRFSTDTQYF	TGTGCCAGCAGTCGCACCGACAGGAGATTTAGCACAGATACGCAGTATTTT
TRBV9	TRBD1	.	TRBJ2-7	CASSAGQGGYEQYF	TGTGCCAGCAGCGCGGGACAGGGTGGATACGAGCAGTACTTC
TRBV6-6	TRBD2	.	TRBJ2-7	CASSPRSSGRSYEQYF	TGTGCCAGCAGTCCCCGGAGTAGCGGGAGGTCTTACGAGCAGTACTTC
TRBV5-1	TRBD1	.	TRBJ1-2	CASSRGTGDGYTF	TGCGCCAGCAGCCGCGGGACAGGGGATGGCTACACCTTC
TRBV11-2	TRBD2	.	TRBJ2-2	CASSLSASGSWELFF	TGTGCCAGCAGCTTATCGGCTAGCGGGAGTTGGGAGCTGTTTTTT
TRBV29-1	TRBD1	.	TRBJ2-5	CSGYTGAGVRETQYF	TGCAGCGGATATACAGGGGCTGGGGTACGTGAGACCCAGTACTTC
TRBV14	.	.	TRBJ1-1	CASSQTPLNTEAFF	TGTGCCAGCAGCCAGACACCCTTGAACACTGAAGCTTTCTTT
TRBV19	TRBD1	.	TRBJ1-6	CASRHGQGANNSPLHF	TGTGCCAGTAGGCACGGACAGGGGGCTAATAATTCACCCCTCCACTTT
TRBV9	TRBD2	.	TRBJ2-5	CASSVDAPGRDDGETQYF	TGTGCCAGCAGCGTAGATGCGCCCGGGAGGGATGATGGGGAGACCCAGTACTTC
TRBV6-5	TRBD1	.	TRBJ1-5	CASSLDRADRQPQHF	TGTGCCAGCAGCTTGGACAGGGCTGATAGACAGCCCCAGCATTTT
TRBV18	TRBD1	.	TRBJ2-1	CASSRGKGAGDNEQFF	TGTGCCAGCTCACGTGGAAAGGGGGCAGGGGACAATGAGCAGTTCTTC
TRBV21-1	.	.	TRBJ2-5	CASRYHRGFLFQETQYF	TGTGCCAGCCGGTATCACAGGGGCTTTTTATTCCAAGAGACCCAGTACTTC
TRBV4-1	TRBD1	.	TRBJ2-7	CASSHDRGQGSTSYEQYF	TGCGCCAGCAGCCACGACAGGGGGCAGGGATCCACGTCCTACGAGCAGTACTTC
TRBV5-1	.	.	TRBJ2-6	CASSEGHPGGANVLTF	TGCGCCAGCAGCGAGGGACACCCCGGCGGGGCCAACGTCCTGACTTTC
TRBV11-1	.	.	TRBJ1-2	CASSLAGDGYTF	TGTGCCAGCAGCTTAGCAGGGGATGGCTACACCTTC
TRBV7-9	.	.	TRBJ1-2	CASSKIDRIYGYTF	TGTGCCAGCAGCAAAATCGACAGAATCTATGGCTACACCTTC
TRBV19	.	.	TRBJ2-1	CASSIGRDRFF	TGTGCCAGTAGTATAGGCAGGGATCGGTTCTTC
TRBV11-2	.	.	TRBJ2-7	CASSLDPTQEEQYF	TGCGCCAGCAGCTTAGATCCGACACAAGAGGAGCAGTACTTC
TRBV6-6	TRBD1	.	TRBJ1-1	CASSFPRTGQNTEAFF	TGTGCCAGCAGTTTCCCCCGGACAGGGCAGAACACTGAAGCTTTCTTT
TRBV25-1	TRBD1	.	TRBJ2-3	CASSLGTATDTQYF	TGTGCCAGCAGCTTAGGGACAGCTACAGATACGCAGTATTTT
TRBV28	.	.	TRBJ2-7	CASRTRVPYEQYF	TGTGCCAGCAGGACACGAGTGCCCTACGAGCAGTACTTC
TRBV6-6	TRBD2	.	TRBJ2-7	CASSYGEGYDEQYF	TGTGCCAGCTCGTACGGGGAGGGCTACGACGAGCAGTACTTC
TRBV5-1	.	.	TRBJ2-6	CASTPRAVSSGANVLTF	TGCGCCAGCACCCCGAGGGCGGTAAGCTCTGGGGCCAACGTCCTGACTTTC
TRBV5-1	TRBD2	.	TRBJ2-4	CASSPGTSGKNIQYF	TGCGCCAGCAGTCCCGGGACTAGCGGGAAAAACATTCAGTACTTC
TRBV27	TRBD1	.	TRBJ2-2	CASRGQSIGELFF	TGTGCCAGCCGGGGACAGTCAATCGGGGAGCTGTTTTTT
TRBV11-2	.	.	TRBJ2-5	CASRRTWGQETQYF	TGTGCCAGCAGACGTACTTGGGGCCAGGAGACCCAGTACTTC
TRBV19	.	.	TRBJ2-2	CASSIDGGSPQNTGELFF	TGTGCCAGTAGTATAGATGGGGGGTCACCACAAAACACCGGGGAGCTGTTTTTT
TRBV27	TRBD1	.	TRBJ2-7	CASSLFPGGHEQYF	TGTGCCAGCAGTTTATTTCCAGGGGGCCACGAGCAGTACTTC
TRBV5-1	TRBD2	few	TRBJ2-1	CASSLAVGGYNEQFF	TGCGCCAGCAGCTTGGCCGTGGGAGGGTACAATGAGCAGTTCTTC
TRBV7-8	.	.	TRBJ2-5	CASSLARGKETQYF	TGTGCCAGCAGCTTAGCAAGGGGGAAAGAGACCCAGTACTTC
TRBV5-1	.	.	TRBJ1-1	CASRGGGGELSGAFF	TGCGCCAGCCGAGGCGGGGGGGGCGAGCTCTCAGGAGCTTTCTTT
TRBV5-6	.	.	TRBJ1-5	CASSGGMDSNQPQHF	TGTGCCAGCAGCGGAGGGATGGATAGCAATCAGCCCCAGCATTTT
TRBV28	.	.	TRBJ2-5	CATGAGKETQYF	TGTGCCACAGGGGCTGGGAAAGAGACCCAGTACTTC
TRBV28	TRBD2	.	TRBJ2-7	CASSPPSGRYDEQYF	TGTGCCAGCAGTCCACCTAGCGGGAGGTACGACGAGCAGTACTTC